Here is one TCR beta chain with its context. The table lists this clonotype with a few counts. Which antigen it targets is not known. No per-base quality is available; no much larger clone lies one base away. PBMCs were isolated by Ficoll-Paque density gradient centrifugation. The sample originates from a study of T-cell memory formation after mild COVID-19 (dated by TCRdb to the early 2020s). Regarding the complete study: TCR sequence clusters from the two donors were found to be largely donor specific. T-cell clones expanding and contracting after mild COVID-19 in two donors were tracked by longitudinal TCRalpha and TCRbeta repertoire sequencing. The cohort comprised two young, previously healthy adult volunteers, one female and one male.

Study-level results and caveats: The second-wave clones that peaked on day 37 were not confirmed to be SARS-CoV-2 specific. From day 15 to 85, contracting clones showed balanced CD4/CD8 phenotypes, whereas a second wave of clones that expanded from day 15 to 37 leaned towards CD4+. Only a couple of mild cases were covered in the study, and larger cohorts including severe cases with pre-infection samples were considered necessary. Contracting CD4+ clones were located mainly in the CM and EM memory subsets, whereas CD8+ clones were found to be enriched in EMRA. Some responding clones were detected in pre-infection memory, suggesting pre-existing cross-reactive memory T cells joined the SARS-CoV-2 response.

Sequencer: Illumina NovaSeq 6000. TCRalpha and TCRbeta cDNA libraries were built by 5'RACE with constant-segment primers, adding sample barcodes and unique molecular identifiers. RNA was extracted from every sample with Trizol reagent. Libraries were amplified in two PCR steps, with a second sample barcode and Illumina TruSeq adapters added in the second step. Sequencing of the libraries was done on an Illumina NovaSeq, producing 2 x 150 bp paired-end reads. The original methods were these. Reads were demultiplexed and collapsed into UMI-guided consensus sequences with migec v1.2.7. Using mixcr v2.1.11, UMI consensuses were aligned to TRA and TRB V and J templates and then assembled into clonotypes. A clonotype was counted as expanded or contracted only when both edgeR and NoisET called the clonotype significant, with the noise models trained on biological replicates. edgeR calls used a false discovery rate-adjusted p below 0.01 and a log2 fold-change threshold of 1. As an exploratory analysis of dynamics, PCA with hierarchical clustering was applied to max-normalized trajectories of the 1000 most abundant clonotypes. Separately sequenced CD4+ and CD8+ repertoires were used to assign a CD4 or CD8 phenotype to each responding clone. Using fastp trimming at Q25 and MiXCR clonotype assembly, TCRdb reanalyzed the public sequencing data and kept in-frame beta chains. Every CDR3 protein is listed once, alongside the most common genes and DNA of its rows. The V and J calls come from TCRdb's annotation, not from the publication. Here the sample has a few hundred thousand distinct CDR3 sequences; roughly 15% occur a single time. The biggest ten clones account for roughly 21% of the sample.

Source material: PBMCs or a T cell subset sorted from them (not recorded which). The clonotype originates from a man between 18 and 35 years old who had mild COVID-19 (a few samples of this study predate the infection). The sample titles of this study are shuffled in the database, so cell type and time point are left out; the donor was told from shared clones.

The sequence in DNA is TGCGCCAGCAGCCTCGGGGGGGGCCAGGGGGCCAACTATGGCTACACCTTC. This translates into CASSLGGGQGANYGYTF. In this chain, TRBV4-1 is recombined with TRBJ1-2, with 8 central nucleotides matching TRBD1. The CDR3 spans 17 residues, from the cysteine through the phenylalanine. Only the CDR3 DNA is retained, 51 bases long and in frame from the first base. CDR1 and CDR2, per the germline V gene, are MGHRA and YSYEKL. Germline trimming amounts to 4 bases on V and 2 bases on J, with 12 as the count of junction bases outside the gene matches.